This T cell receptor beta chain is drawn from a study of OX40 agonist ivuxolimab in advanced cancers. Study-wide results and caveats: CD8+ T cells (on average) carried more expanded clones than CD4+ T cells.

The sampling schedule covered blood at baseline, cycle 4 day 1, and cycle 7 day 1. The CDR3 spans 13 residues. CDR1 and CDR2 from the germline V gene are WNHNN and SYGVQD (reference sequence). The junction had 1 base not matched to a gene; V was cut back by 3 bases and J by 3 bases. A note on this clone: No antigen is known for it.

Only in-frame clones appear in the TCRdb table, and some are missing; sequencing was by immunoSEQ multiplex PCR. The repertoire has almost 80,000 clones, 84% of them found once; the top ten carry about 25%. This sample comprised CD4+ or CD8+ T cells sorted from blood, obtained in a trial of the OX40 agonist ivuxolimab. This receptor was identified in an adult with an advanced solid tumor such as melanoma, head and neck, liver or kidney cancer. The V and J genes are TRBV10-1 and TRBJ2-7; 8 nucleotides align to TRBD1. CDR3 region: CASSDGTGYEQYF. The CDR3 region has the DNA TGCGCCAGCAGTGATGGGACAGGCTACGAGCAGTACTTC.